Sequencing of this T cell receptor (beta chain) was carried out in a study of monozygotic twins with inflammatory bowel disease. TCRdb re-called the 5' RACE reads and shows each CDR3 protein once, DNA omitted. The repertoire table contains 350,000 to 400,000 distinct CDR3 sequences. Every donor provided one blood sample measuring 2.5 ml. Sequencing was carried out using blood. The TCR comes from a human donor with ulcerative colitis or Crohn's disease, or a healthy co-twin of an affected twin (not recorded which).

CDR3 loop: CASSWTEMDEQFF. The V call is TRBV5-5, the J call TRBJ2-1; TCRdb indicates TRBD1, and absent DNA this call remains unverified. Germline CDR1 reads SGHKS; CDR2 reads YYEKEE (reference sequence). This CDR3 region has 13 residues.